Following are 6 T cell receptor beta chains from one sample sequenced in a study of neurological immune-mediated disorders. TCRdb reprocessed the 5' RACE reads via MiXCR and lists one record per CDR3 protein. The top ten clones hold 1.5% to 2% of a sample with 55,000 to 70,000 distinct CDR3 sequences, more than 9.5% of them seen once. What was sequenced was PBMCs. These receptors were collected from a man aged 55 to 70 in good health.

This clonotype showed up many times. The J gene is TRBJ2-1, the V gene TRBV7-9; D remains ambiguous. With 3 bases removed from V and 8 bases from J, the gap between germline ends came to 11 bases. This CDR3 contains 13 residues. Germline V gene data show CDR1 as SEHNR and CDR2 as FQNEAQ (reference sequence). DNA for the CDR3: TGTGCCAGCAGCTTCGAGCTAAATGATGAGCAGTTCTTC. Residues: CASSFELNDEQFF.

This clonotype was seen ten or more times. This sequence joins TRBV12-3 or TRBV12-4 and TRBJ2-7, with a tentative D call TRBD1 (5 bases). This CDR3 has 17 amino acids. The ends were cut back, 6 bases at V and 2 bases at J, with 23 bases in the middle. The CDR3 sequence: CASSPLGGALRAYEQYF. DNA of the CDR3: TGTGCCAGCAGCCCGCTTGGTGGGGCCTTACGCGCCTACGAGCAGTACTTC.

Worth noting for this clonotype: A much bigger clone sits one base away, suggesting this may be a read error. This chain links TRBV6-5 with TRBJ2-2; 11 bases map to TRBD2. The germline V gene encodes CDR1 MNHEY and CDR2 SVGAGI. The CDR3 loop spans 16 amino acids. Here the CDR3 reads CATELVSGGATVELFF. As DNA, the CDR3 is TGTGCCACCGAGCTCGTTAGCGGGGGGGCCACCGTGGAGCTGTTTTTT.

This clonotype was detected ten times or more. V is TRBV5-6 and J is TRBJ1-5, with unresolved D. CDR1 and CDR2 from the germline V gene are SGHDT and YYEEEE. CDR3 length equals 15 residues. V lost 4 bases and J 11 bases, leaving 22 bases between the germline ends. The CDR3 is CASSLTRAVGTSQHF. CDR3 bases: TGTGCCAGCAGCCTAACCCGGGCAGTCGGTACGTCCCAGCATTTT.

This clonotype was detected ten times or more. CDR3 DNA: TGTGCCAGCAGGGAACAGGGTAAAGGGGAGACCCAGTACTTC. Translating gives CASREQGKGETQYF. The chain has TRBV25-1 and TRBJ2-5; D may be TRBD1 (6 bases). The CDR3 sequence is 14 residues long. The V gene's germline CDR1 is MGHDK and CDR2 SYGVNS. Deletions cut 6 bases from V and 5 bases from J, with 16 bases between.

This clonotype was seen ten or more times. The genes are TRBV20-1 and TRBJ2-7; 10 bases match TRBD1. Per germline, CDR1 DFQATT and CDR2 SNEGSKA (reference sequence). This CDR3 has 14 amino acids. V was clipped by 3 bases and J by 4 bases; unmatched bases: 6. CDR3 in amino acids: CSARSGTGVYEQYF. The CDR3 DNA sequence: TGCAGTGCTAGGAGCGGGACAGGGGTTTACGAGCAGTACTTC.